This TCR beta chain stems from a study of blood T cells in healthy people across ages. Study information: Using template switching, researchers captured about one barcoded beta molecule for each two T cells.

Per sample, at least 6 micrograms of total RNA were extracted. This CDR3 contains 14 residues. The germline V gene has CDR1 SGHAT and CDR2 FQNNGV. V shed 5 bases and J shed 1 base, with 10 bases lying between them. Overall study results and limits: Whereas aged donors had fewer naive CD4+ cells, long-lived donors had more of them and higher diversity.

A J-beta primer mix and a sample-barcoded 5' primer were used in a second PCR of roughly 7 to 12 cycles. Using its own MiXCR run on the 5' RACE reads, TCRdb lists one record per CDR3 protein. The sample carries just under 900,000 distinct CDR3 sequences, around 28% recorded once. This clonotype was seen many times. The antigen is undetermined. The sequenced material came from blood. The source is an elderly woman in good health. This chain connects TRBV11-2 to TRBJ2-3, with no clear D. CDR3 protein: CASSLRPGTDTQYF. The CDR3 coding sequence is TGTGCCAGCAGCCTCCGGCCCGGCACAGATACGCAGTATTTT.